The present entry profiles one TCR beta chain with its context. This sample is part of a study of blood T cell repertoires in COVID-19. Study background: Collection of acute and convalescent COVID-19 samples took place in the United States, Italy and Spain.

V was clipped by 3 bases and J by 3 bases, with 8 bases between them. CDR1 SGHTA and CDR2 FQGNSA come from the germline V gene. This CDR3 is built from 13 residues. Original analysis: Nucleated cell counts were estimated from reference gene primer amplification. This table comes from immunoSEQ multiplex PCR, and its TCRdb copy is limited to in-frame clones, with some not included. For V, J and clone size, that table is used; D and trimming come from the DNA. The data hold around 42,000 clones, with approximately 84% observed a single time. This chain connects TRBV7-2 to TRBJ1-1, with D unclear. Sequencing was carried out using peripheral blood. The sequence came from a woman in her 70s in a cohort sampled during active COVID-19. This chain's CDR3 is CASSFAEDTEAFF. The CDR3 coding sequence is TGTGCCAGCAGCTTCGCGGAGGACACTGAAGCTTTCTTT.